This entry describes one TCR beta chain. Its matching antigen is unknown. Vbeta (60) and Jbeta (13) primers were used in the PCR. The method was immunoSEQ multiplex PCR; TCRdb's version includes in-frame clones alone and lacks a portion of them. The sample has roughly 140,000 clones, around 72% seen once; the top ten hold 1.3% to 1.5%. The CDR3 contains 17 residues. Germline lookup yields CDR1 MGHRA and CDR2 YSYEKL. Unmatched junction bases numbered 12, after V lost 0 bases and J lost 8 bases. The data derive from a study of cytomegalovirus exposure and HLA in healthy donors. Study conclusions and caveats: Some V segments, TRBV6-2 and TRBV6-3 among them, were indistinguishable and were therefore excluded. A later analysis appeared to link common viral pathogens to several of the most significant clusters. Through in vitro validation, three CMV-associated chains were shown to be specific for CMV antigens. Some public TCRs appeared in many individuals, while most sequences were rare.

This chain joins TRBV4-1 and TRBJ1-2; 10 bases are a match to TRBD1. The receptor was derived from a man in his late teens or twenties in good health and CMV-seronegative. Sequenced material: PBMCs. The CDR3 loop reads CASSQDTGQGVSGGYTF. CDR3 DNA: TGCGCCAGCAGCCAAGATACCGGACAGGGGGTTTCGGGAGGCTACACCTTC.